This T cell receptor beta chain was captured in a study of identifying expanded T cells in peripheral blood. Findings and limits, study-wide: Clone count variance between approximately 2-week samples rose with total template count. Approximately 1.1 clones differed between technical replicates, versus approximately 16 and 19 over time.

No infections or other immune events were documented during collection. This CDR3 is 15 amino acids long. Trimming took 5 bases from V and 8 from J; bases not matched to a gene: 8. CDR1 is MRHNA, CDR2 SNTAGT, per germline. This clone was counted between two and nine times. The antigen is undetermined. Assay: immunoSEQ multiplex PCR; the TCRdb copy retains only in-frame clones and omits some. Of around 70,000 clones in the sample, 75% to 90% are singletons; the top ten hold over 2.5%. Sequenced material: blood. This receptor was identified in a person aged 18 to 70 in good health. This chain connects TRBV6-4 to TRBJ2-1; 11 bases fit TRBD2. CDR3 DNA sequence: TGTGCCAGCAGTAAGACTAGCGGGATTTCGGATGAGCAGTTCTTC. Protein sequence: CASSKTSGISDEQFF.